This TCR beta chain was documented in a study of cytomegalovirus exposure and HLA in healthy donors. Overall study results and limits: Most TCR beta V segments were productive about 87% or about 30% of the time in an earlier analysis.

A note on this clone: Its antigen remains unidentified.

The PCR had 60 Vbeta and 13 Jbeta primers. Sequencing was performed with immunoSEQ multiplex PCR; in TCRdb, only in-frame clones are kept and a portion is missing. The sample carries 120,000 or so clones, 75% to 90% recorded once. The sequence was obtained from a man between 25 and 39 years old in good health and CMV-seropositive. The specimen sequenced was PBMCs.

The CDR3, as DNA: TGCAGCGTCGACACCTCCGGGACAGGGGGCTACGAGCAGTACTTC. Amino acids: CSVDTSGTGGYEQYF. The genes are TRBV29-1 and TRBJ2-7; TRBD1 matches 11 bases. Germline-derived CDR1 and CDR2 are SQVTM and ANQGSEA. V was clipped by 6 bases and J by 3 bases; unmatched bases: 10. CDR3 length: 15 amino acids.